This is a list of T cell receptor beta chains from one sample in a study of T cell responses to AZD1222 COVID-19 vaccine. Assay used: immunoSEQ multiplex PCR; TCRdb lists only in-frame clones, some missing. The sample has 110,000 to 150,000 clones; more than 85% are singletons. The sequenced sample was peripheral blood, obtained after recovery from COVID-19. These receptors were obtained from an adult who had recovered from COVID-19. The CDR3 runs from the conserved cysteine through the conserved F or W. The D gene is left open where the match is weak. The size field is filled for only some rows; it gives once, few, many or a size class.

j_call	d_call	clone_size	v_call	cdr3_aa	cdr3_nt
TRBJ1-1	NA	NA	TRBV28	CASNPGGLQLGTEAFF	TGTGCCAGCAATCCCGGAGGACTCCAATTGGGTACTGAAGCTTTCTTT
TRBJ2-7	NA	NA	TRBV30	CAWSVQLAPEGKQYF	TGTGCCTGGAGTGTACAATTAGCGCCCGAGGGAAAGCAGTACTTC
TRBJ1-1	NA	NA	TRBV19	CARSISPMNTEAFF	TGTGCCAGATCCATTTCTCCCATGAACACTGAAGCTTTCTTT
TRBJ1-2	NA	NA	TRBV11-2	CASSPPEVGINLRGYTF	TGTGCCAGCAGCCCGCCCGAAGTAGGGATAAATTTGCGAGGCTACACCTTC
TRBJ2-4	NA	NA	TRBV2	CASSYGTIQYF	TGTGCCAGCAGCTATGGGACAATTCAGTACTTC
TRBJ1-2	NA	NA	TRBV21-1	CASSKGGEDGYTF	TGTGCCAGCAGCAAAGGGGGGGAGGATGGCTACACCTTC
TRBJ2-7	TRBD2	NA	TRBV9	CASSVGAGVDEQYF	TGTGCCAGCAGCGTAGGGGCGGGAGTGGACGAGCAGTACTTC
TRBJ2-1	TRBD2	NA	TRBV4-1	CASSQDGLAGPYNEQFF	TGCGCCAGCAGCCAAGATGGGCTAGCGGGCCCCTACAATGAGCAGTTCTTC
TRBJ1-1	NA	NA	TRBV11-2	CASSFRLSMNTEAFF	TGTGCCAGCAGCTTTCGACTCAGTATGAACACTGAAGCTTTCTTT
TRBJ2-1	NA	once	TRBV5-4	CASRFTGDGSGIYNEQFF	TGTGCCAGCAGGTTTACAGGGGACGGTAGCGGGATTTATAATGAGCAGTTCTTC
TRBJ2-3	NA	NA	TRBV18	CASSPGRAASTDTQYF	TGTGCCAGCTCGCCCGGCCGGGCGGCTAGCACAGATACGCAGTATTTT
TRBJ1-2	NA	NA	TRBV15	CATSRGGGGSYGYTF	TGTGCCACCAGCAGGGGTGGGGGGGGTTCTTATGGCTACACCTTC
TRBJ1-2	TRBD1	NA	TRBV6-1	CASSGLGTDRGHWGYTF	TGTGCCAGCAGTGGTCTCGGGACAGATAGGGGGCATTGGGGCTACACCTTC
TRBJ2-3	TRBD2	NA	TRBV3-1/TRBV3-2	CASSRIAGDTQYF	TGTGCCAGCAGCAGAATAGCGGGAGATACGCAGTATTTT
TRBJ1-5	NA	NA	TRBV27	CASSARGDTLSSNQPQHF	TGTGCCAGCAGTGCCCGTGGGGACACACTATCGAGCAATCAGCCCCAGCATTTT
TRBJ1-5	NA	NA	TRBV6-5	CASSYSPDIQPQHF	TGTGCCAGCAGTTACTCTCCCGACATTCAGCCCCAGCATTTT
TRBJ1-2	NA	few	TRBV10-3	CAISRQYGYTF	TGTGCCATCAGTCGACAGTATGGCTACACCTTC
TRBJ1-1	TRBD1	NA	TRBV18	CASSADRVKGNTEAFF	TGTGCCAGCTCAGCCGACAGGGTAAAGGGGAACACTGAAGCTTTCTTT
TRBJ1-5	TRBD1	NA	TRBV15	CATSREDRAGNQPQHF	TGTGCCACCAGCAGAGAGGACAGGGCTGGCAATCAGCCCCAGCATTTT
TRBJ2-2	TRBD1	NA	TRBV5-4	CASSSGTGANGELFF	TGTGCCAGCAGTTCCGGGACAGGGGCGAACGGGGAGCTGTTTTTT
TRBJ2-1	NA	NA	TRBV5-6	CASSAPPVYNEQFF	TGTGCCAGCAGCGCCCCCCCGGTCTACAATGAGCAGTTCTTC
TRBJ2-2	TRBD1	NA	TRBV4-2	CASSQALPGQVTGELFF	TGTGCCAGCAGCCAAGCGTTGCCGGGACAGGTCACCGGGGAGCTGTTTTTT
TRBJ1-4	NA	NA	TRBV28	CASSAPGALNEKLFF	TGTGCCAGCAGTGCGCCTGGGGCACTAAATGAAAAACTGTTTTTT
TRBJ1-5	TRBD1	NA	TRBV6-5	CASRTGQNQPQHF	TGTGCCAGCAGGACAGGGCAAAATCAGCCCCAGCATTTT
TRBJ2-7	TRBD1	NA	TRBV5-4	CASSSRDRGLRYEQYF	TGTGCCAGCAGCTCTCGGGACAGGGGGCTCCGGTACGAGCAGTACTTC
TRBJ2-5	NA	NA	TRBV7-8	CASSLAVRGETQYF	TGTGCCAGCAGCTTAGCGGTCCGGGGGGAGACCCAGTACTTC
TRBJ1-2	NA	once	TRBV19	CASSIQQDPPYGYTF	TGTGCCAGTAGTATCCAACAGGATCCCCCTTATGGCTACACCTTC
TRBJ1-5	NA	NA	TRBV6-5	CASSYSGGKPQHF	TGTGCCAGCAGTTACTCGGGGGGGAAGCCCCAGCATTTT
TRBJ2-7	NA	NA	TRBV4-1	CASSSRDNYEQYF	TGCGCCAGCAGCTCCCGGGACAACTACGAGCAGTACTTC
TRBJ1-6	TRBD1	NA	TRBV9	CASSGLDRVNSPLHF	TGTGCCAGCAGCGGCCTTGACAGGGTGAATTCACCCCTCCACTTT
TRBJ2-3	TRBD1	NA	TRBV5-7	CASSLGGDRVRLGCTQYF	TGTGCCAGCAGCTTGGGGGGGGACAGGGTTAGGCTGGGATGTACGCAGTATTTT
TRBJ1-2	TRBD1	once	TRBV2	CAAARRQGRYGYTF	TGTGCGGCCGCCCGGCGACAGGGAAGGTATGGCTACACCTTC
TRBJ1-6	TRBD1	NA	TRBV28	CASNPPGQGYNSPLHF	TGTGCCAGCAACCCCCCGGGACAGGGCTATAATTCACCCCTCCACTTT
TRBJ1-6	NA	few	TRBV11-2	CASSLDYRAYNSPLHF	TGTGCCAGCAGCTTAGATTATAGAGCGTATAATTCACCCCTCCACTTT
TRBJ2-7	NA	NA	TRBV20-1	CSAKTVYEQYF	TGCAGTGCTAAGACAGTCTACGAGCAGTACTTC